This T cell receptor (beta chain) was profiled in a study of CD8 T cells in ankylosing spondylitis. Findings of the study overall: Some motif variants were previously reported in reactive arthritis synovial fluid and blood. A motif in TCR beta, a set of fewer than ten highly homologous variants, appeared characteristic of ankylosing spondylitis blood. Disease-linked clones were found to be CD8+ and relatively rare in peripheral blood.

A remark on this clonotype: What it recognizes is unknown.

Quantitative molecular-barcoded 5'-RACE generated the TCR beta libraries. TCRdb redid the calling of the 5' RACE reads with MiXCR, one entry per CDR3 protein. The sample gives under 450,000 distinct CDR3 sequences, more than 20% of which show up once; about 12% is in the top ten. Trimming shortened V by 5 bases and J by 0 bases, and 8 bases separated the two germline ends. Looked up from germline, CDR1 is GTSNPN and CDR2 is SVGIG (reference sequence). This CDR3 contains 14 residues. The V call is TRBV30, the J call TRBJ2-6, with D unclear. The receptor was derived from a male donor with ankylosing spondylitis or in good health (not recorded which). Specimen: blood, either unsorted or a sorted T cell fraction (not recorded which). The DNA for the CDR3 is TGTGCCTGGGACGACCTCTCTGGGGCCAACGTCCTGACTTTC. Translated, it gives CAWDDLSGANVLTF. The whole variable domain, remainder taken from reference TRBV30 and TRBJ2-6, is SQTIHQWPATLVQPVGSPLSLECTVEGTSNPNLYWYRQAAGRGLQLLFYSVGIGQISSEVPQNLSASRPQDRQFILSSKKLLLSDSGFYLCAWDDLSGANVLTFGAGSRLTVL.